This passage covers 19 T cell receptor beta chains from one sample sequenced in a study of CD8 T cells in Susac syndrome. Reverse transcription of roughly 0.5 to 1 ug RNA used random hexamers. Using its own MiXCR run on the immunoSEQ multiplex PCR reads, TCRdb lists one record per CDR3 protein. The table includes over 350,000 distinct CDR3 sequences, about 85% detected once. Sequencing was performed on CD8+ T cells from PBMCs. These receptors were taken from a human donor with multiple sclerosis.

The DNA for the CDR3 is TGTGCCAGCAGCTTAGACGGGACAGGGGGGACCTACGAGCAGTACTTC. Its translation: CASSLDGTGGTYEQYF. The chain links TRBV7-2 to TRBJ2-7; 11 bases are a match to TRBD1. CDR1 and CDR2 from the germline V gene are SGHTA and FQGNSA. This CDR3 is 16 amino acids long. V trimming: 1 base; J trimming: 2 bases; junction bases outside the gene matches: 4.

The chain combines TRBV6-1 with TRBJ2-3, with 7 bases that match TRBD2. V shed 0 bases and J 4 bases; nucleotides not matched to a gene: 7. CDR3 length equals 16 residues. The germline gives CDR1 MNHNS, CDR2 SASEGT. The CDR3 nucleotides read TGTGCCAGCAGTGAAGCGACGCTAGCGGCGGCAGATACGCAGTATTTT. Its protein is CASSEATLAAADTQYF.

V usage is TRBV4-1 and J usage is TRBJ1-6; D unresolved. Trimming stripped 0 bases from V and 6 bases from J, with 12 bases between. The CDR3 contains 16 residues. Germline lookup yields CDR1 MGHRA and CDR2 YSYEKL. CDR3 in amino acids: CASSQEGTVSNSPLHF. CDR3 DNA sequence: TGCGCCAGCAGCCAAGAGGGAACAGTGAGTAATTCACCCCTCCACTTT.

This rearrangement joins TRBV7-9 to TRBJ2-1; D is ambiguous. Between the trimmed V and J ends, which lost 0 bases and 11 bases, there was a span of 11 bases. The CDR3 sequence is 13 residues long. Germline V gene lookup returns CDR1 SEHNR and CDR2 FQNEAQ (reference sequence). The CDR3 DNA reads TGTGCCAGCAGCTTAGCGCAAAGGTGGCAGCAGTTCTTC. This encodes CASSLAQRWQQFF. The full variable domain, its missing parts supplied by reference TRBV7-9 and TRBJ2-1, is DTGVSQNPRHKITKRGQNVTFRCDPISEHNRLYWYRQTLGQGPEFLTYFQNEAQLEKSRLLSDRFSAERPKGSFSTLEIQRTEQGDSAMYLCASSLAQRWQQFFGPGTRLTVL.

The CDR3 nucleotides read TGTGCCAGCAGCTTAAAACCCAGGGGCCATGGCTACACCTTC. It specifies CASSLKPRGHGYTF. V is TRBV7-6 and J is TRBJ1-2; tentatively, D is TRBD1 (6 bases). Germline CDR1 and CDR2: SGHVS and FNYEAQ. The length of the CDR3 is 14 residues. Trimming removed 2 bases from V and 6 bases from J, with 13 bases in between.

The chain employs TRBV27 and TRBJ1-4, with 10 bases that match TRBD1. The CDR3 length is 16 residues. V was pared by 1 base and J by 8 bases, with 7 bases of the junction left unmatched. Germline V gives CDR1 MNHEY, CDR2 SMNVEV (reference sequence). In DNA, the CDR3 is TGTGCCAGCAGTTTATATTTCGGGACAGGGGAGGAAAAACTGTTTTTT. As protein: CASSLYFGTGEEKLFF.

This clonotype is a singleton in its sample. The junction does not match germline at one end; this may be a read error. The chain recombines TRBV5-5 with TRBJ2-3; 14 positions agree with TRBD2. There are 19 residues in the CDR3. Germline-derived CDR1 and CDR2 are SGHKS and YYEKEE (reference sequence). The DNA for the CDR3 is TGTGCCGGCAGCCCTGGGACTAGCGGGAGCCCCTCTAGCACAGATACGCAGTATTTT. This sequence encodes CAGSPGTSGSPSSTDTQYF. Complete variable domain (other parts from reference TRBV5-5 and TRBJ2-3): DAGVTQSPTHLIKTRGQQVTLRCSPISGHKSVSWYQQVLGQGPQFIFQYYEKEERGRGNFPDRFSARQFPNYSSELNVNALLLGDSALYLCAGSPGTSGSPSSTDTQYFGPGTRLTVL.

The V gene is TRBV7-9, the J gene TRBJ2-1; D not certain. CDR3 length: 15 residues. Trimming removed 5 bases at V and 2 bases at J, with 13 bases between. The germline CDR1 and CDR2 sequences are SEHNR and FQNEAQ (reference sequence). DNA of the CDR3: TGTGCCAGCAGCCCCCGGGCCAGCCCCTACAATGAGCAGTTCTTC. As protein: CASSPRASPYNEQFF.

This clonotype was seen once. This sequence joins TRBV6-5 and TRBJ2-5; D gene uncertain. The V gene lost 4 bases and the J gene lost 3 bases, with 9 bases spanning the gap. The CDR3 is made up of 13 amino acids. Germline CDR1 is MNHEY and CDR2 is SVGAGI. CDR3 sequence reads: CASSLVQKETQYF. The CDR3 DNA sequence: TGTGCCAGCAGTTTGGTCCAGAAAGAGACCCAGTACTTC.

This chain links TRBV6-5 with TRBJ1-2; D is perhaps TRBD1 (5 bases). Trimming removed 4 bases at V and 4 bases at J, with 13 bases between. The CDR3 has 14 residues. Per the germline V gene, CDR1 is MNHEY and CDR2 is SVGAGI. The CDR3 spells CASSLGPPPYGYTF. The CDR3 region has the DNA TGTGCCAGCAGTTTGGGGCCGCCTCCCTATGGCTACACCTTC.

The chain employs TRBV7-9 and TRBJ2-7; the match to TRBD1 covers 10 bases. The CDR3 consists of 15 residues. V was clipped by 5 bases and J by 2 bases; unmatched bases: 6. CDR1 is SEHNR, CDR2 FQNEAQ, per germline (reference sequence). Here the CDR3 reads CASSPPDRGPYEQYF. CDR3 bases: TGTGCCAGCAGCCCCCCAGACAGGGGGCCCTACGAGCAGTACTTC. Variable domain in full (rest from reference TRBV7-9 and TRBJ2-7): DTGVSQNPRHKITKRGQNVTFRCDPISEHNRLYWYRQTLGQGPEFLTYFQNEAQLEKSRLLSDRFSAERPKGSFSTLEIQRTEQGDSAMYLCASSPPDRGPYEQYFGPGTRLTVT.

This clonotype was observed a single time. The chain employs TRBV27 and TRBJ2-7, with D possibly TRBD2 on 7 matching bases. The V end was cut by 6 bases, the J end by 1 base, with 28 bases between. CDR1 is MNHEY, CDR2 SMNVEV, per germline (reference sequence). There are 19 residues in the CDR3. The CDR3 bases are TGTGCCAGCAGCCACACTCCCTCGGGGGGCTGGGGATCGTCCTACGAGCAGTACTTC. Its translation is CASSHTPSGGWGSSYEQYF.

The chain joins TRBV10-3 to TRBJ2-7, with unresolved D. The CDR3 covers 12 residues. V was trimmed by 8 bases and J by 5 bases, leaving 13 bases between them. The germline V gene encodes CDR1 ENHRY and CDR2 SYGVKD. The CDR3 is CAIHSGLHEQYF. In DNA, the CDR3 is TGTGCCATCCATTCGGGTCTCCACGAGCAGTACTTC.

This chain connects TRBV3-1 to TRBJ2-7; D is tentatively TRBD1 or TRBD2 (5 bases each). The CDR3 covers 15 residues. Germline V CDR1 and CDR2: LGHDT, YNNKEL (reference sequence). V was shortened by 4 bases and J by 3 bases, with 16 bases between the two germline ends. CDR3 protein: CASSPHRDGDYEQYF. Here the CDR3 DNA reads TGTGCCAGCAGCCCTCACCGGGACGGTGACTACGAGCAGTACTTC.

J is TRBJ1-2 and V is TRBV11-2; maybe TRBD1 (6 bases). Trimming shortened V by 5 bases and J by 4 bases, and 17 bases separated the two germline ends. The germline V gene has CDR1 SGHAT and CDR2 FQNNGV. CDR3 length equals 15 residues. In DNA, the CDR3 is TGTGCCAGCAGCCTACAAACAGGGTCGGGCTATGGCTACACCTTC. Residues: CASSLQTGSGYGYTF.

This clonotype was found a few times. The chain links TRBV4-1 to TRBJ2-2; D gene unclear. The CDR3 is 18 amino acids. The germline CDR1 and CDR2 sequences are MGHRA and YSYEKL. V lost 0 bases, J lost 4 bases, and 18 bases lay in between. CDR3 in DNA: TGCGCCAGCAGCCAAGAGCCCCCCTGGTCTTTCCTCACCGGGGAGCTGTTTTTT. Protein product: CASSQEPPWSFLTGELFF.

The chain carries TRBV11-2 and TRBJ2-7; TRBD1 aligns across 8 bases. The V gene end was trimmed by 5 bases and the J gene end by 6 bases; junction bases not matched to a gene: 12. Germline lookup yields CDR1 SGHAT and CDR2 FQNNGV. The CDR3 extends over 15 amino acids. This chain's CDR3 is CASSDRGRGRGEQYF. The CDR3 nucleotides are TGTGCCAGCAGCGATAGAGGCAGGGGGCGCGGCGAGCAGTACTTC. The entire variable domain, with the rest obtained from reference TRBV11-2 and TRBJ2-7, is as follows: EAGVAQSPRYKIIEKRQSVAFWCNPISGHATLYWYQQILGQGPKLLIQFQNNGVVDDSQLPKDRFSAERLKGVDSTLKIQPAKLEDSAVYLCASSDRGRGRGEQYFGPGTRLTVT.

Here the CDR3 reads CASSLVPGPGELFF. Here the CDR3 DNA reads TGTGCCAGCAGCTTAGTTCCGGGTCCGGGGGAGCTGTTTTTT. The chain couples TRBV11-2 to TRBJ2-2; D not resolved. Germline lookup yields CDR1 SGHAT and CDR2 FQNNGV. This CDR3 is 14 amino acids long. Trimming left V 1 base short and J 8 bases short, with 11 bases between.

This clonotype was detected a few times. CDR3 DNA sequence: TGTGCCAGCAGTACTAGCGGGGAAGAGACCCAGTACTTC. It specifies CASSTSGEETQYF. The rearrangement joins TRBV13 to TRBJ2-5, with 10 bases that match TRBD2. V shed 6 bases, J shed 3 bases, and the junction held 1 base outside the gene matches. The germline gives CDR1 PRHDT, CDR2 FYEKMQ (reference sequence). The CDR3 contains 13 residues. Using reference TRBV13 and TRBJ2-5 for the parts outside the CDR3, the full variable domain is AAGVIQSPRHLIKEKRETATLKCYPIPRHDTVYWYQQGPGQDPQFLISFYEKMQSDKGSIPDRFSAQQFSDYHSELNMSSLELGDSALYFCASSTSGEETQYFGPGTRLLVL.